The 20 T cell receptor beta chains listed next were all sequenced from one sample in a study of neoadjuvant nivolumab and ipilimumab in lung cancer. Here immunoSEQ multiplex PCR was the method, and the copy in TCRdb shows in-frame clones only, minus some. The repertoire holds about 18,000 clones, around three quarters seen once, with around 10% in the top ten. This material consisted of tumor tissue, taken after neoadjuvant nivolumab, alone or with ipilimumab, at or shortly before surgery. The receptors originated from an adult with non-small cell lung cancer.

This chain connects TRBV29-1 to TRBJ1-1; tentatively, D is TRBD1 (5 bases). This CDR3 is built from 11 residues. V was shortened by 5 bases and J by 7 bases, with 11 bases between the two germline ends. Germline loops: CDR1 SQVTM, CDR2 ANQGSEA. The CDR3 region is CSVSSQGEAFF. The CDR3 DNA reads TGCAGCGTTTCGTCGCAGGGTGAAGCTTTCTTT.

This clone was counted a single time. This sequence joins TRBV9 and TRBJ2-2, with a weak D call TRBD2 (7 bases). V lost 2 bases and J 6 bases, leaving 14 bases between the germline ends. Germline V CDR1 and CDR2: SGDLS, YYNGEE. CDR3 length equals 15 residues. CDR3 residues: CASSVGGANPGELFF. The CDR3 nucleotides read TGTGCCAGCAGCGTTGGGGGGGCTAATCCCGGGGAGCTGTTTTTT.

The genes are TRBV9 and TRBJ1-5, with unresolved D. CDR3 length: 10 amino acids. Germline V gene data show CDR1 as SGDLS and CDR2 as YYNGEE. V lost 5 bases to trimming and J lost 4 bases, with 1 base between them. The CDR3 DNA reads TGTGCCAGCAGAAATCAGCCCCAGCATTTT. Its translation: CASRNQPQHF.

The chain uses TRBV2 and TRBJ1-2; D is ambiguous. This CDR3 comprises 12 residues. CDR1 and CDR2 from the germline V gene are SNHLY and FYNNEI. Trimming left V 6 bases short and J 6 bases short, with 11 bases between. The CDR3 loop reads CASSPTNHGYTF. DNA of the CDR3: TGTGCCAGCAGCCCAACGAATCATGGCTACACCTTC.

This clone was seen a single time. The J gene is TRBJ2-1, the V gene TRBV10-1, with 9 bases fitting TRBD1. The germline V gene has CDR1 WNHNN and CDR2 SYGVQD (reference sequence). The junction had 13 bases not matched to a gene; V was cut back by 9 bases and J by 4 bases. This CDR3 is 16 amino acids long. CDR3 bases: TGCGCCAGTACGGACAGGGGCCCTCGCGGATACAATGAGCAGTTCTTC. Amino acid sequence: CASTDRGPRGYNEQFF.

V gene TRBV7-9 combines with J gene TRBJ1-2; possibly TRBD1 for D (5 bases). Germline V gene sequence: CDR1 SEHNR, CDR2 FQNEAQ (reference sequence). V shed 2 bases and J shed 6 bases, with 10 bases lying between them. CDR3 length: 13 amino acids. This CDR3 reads CASSLSGGDGYTF. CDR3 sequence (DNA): TGTGCCAGCAGCTTAAGCGGGGGGGATGGCTACACCTTC. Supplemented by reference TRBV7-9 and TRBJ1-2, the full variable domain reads DTGVSQNPRHKITKRGQNVTFRCDPISEHNRLYWYRQTLGQGPEFLTYFQNEAQLEKSRLLSDRFSAERPKGSFSTLEIQRTEQGDSAMYLCASSLSGGDGYTFGSGTRLTVV.

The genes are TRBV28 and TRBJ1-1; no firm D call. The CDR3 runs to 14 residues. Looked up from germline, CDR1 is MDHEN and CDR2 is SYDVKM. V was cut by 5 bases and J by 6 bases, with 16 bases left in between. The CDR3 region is CASSPRPLVAEAFF. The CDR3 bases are TGTGCCAGCAGTCCCCGGCCCCTGGTCGCTGAAGCTTTCTTT.

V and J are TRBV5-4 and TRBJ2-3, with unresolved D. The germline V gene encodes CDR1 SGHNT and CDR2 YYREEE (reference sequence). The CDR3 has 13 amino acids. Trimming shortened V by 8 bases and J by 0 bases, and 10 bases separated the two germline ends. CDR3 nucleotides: TGTGCCAGTTGGAACAGTAGCACAGATACGCAGTATTTT. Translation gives CASWNSSTDTQYF.

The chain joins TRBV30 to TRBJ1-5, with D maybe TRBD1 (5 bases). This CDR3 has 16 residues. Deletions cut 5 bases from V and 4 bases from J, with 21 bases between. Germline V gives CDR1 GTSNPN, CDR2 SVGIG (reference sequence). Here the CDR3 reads CAWAAGGIQRNQPQHF. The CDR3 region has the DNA TGTGCCTGGGCGGCGGGGGGAATACAGAGGAATCAGCCCCAGCATTTT. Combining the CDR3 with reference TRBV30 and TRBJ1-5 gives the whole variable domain SQTIHQWPATLVQPVGSPLSLECTVEGTSNPNLYWYRQAAGRGLQLLFYSVGIGQISSEVPQNLSASRPQDRQFILSSKKLLLSDSGFYLCAWAAGGIQRNQPQHFGDGTRLSIL.

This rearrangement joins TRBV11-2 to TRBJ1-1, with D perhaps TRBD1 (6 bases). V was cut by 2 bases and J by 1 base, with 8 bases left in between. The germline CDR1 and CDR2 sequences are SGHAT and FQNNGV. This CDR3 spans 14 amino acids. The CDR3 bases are TGTGCCAGCAGCTTAACACAGGGGAACACTGAAGCTTTCTTT. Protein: CASSLTQGNTEAFF.

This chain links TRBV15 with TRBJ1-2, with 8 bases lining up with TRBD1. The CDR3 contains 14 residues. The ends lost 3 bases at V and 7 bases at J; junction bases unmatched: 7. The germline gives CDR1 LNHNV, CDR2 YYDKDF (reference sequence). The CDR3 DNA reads TGTGCCACCAGCAGCGCATTGACAGGGGTTGGCTACACCTTC. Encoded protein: CATSSALTGVGYTF.

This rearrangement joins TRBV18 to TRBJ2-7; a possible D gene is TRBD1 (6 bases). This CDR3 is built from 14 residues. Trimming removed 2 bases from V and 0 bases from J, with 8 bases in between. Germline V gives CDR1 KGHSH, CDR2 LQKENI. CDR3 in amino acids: CASSPGGPSYEQYF. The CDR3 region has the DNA TGTGCCAGCTCACCAGGGGGCCCCTCCTACGAGCAGTACTTC. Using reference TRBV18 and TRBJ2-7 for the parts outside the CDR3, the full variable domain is NAGVMQNPRHLVRRRGQEARLRCSPMKGHSHVYWYRQLPEEGLKFMVYLQKENIIDESGMPKERFSAEFPKEGPSILRIQQVVRGDSAAYFCASSPGGPSYEQYFGPGTRLTVT.

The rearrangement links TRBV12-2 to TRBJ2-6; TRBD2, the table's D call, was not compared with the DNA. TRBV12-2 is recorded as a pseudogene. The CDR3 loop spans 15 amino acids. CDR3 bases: TGTGCAAGTCGCTTAGCGCGGTCCGGGGCCAACGTCCTGACTTTC. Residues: CASRLARSGANVLTF.

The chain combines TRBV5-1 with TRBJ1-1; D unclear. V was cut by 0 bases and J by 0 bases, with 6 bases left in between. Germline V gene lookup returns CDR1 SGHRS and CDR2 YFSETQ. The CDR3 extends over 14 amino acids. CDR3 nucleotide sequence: TGCGCCAGCAGCTTGGGAGGGATGAACACTGAAGCTTTCTTT. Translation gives CASSLGGMNTEAFF.

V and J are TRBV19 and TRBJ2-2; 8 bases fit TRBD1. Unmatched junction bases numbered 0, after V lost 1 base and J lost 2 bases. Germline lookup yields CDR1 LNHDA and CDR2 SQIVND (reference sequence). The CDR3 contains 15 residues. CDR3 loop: CASSIAGGNTGELFF. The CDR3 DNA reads TGTGCCAGTAGTATAGCAGGGGGCAACACCGGGGAGCTGTTTTTT.

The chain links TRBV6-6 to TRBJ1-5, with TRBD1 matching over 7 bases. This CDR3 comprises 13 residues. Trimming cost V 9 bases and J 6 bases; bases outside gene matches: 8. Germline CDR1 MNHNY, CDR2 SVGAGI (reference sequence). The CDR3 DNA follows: TGTGCCAGTCAGGGGGAAAGAGTTCAGCCCCAGCATTTT. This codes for CASQGERVQPQHF.

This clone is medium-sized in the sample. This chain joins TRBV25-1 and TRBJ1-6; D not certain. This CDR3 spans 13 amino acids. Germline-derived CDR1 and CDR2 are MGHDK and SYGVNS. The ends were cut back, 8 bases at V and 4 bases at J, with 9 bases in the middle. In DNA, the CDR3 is TGTGCCAGCCGGGGAGAATATAATTCACCCCTCCACTTT. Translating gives CASRGEYNSPLHF.

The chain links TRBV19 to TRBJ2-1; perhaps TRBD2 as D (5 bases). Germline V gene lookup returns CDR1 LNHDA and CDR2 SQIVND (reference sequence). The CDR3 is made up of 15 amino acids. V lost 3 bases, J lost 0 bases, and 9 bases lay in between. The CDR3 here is CASSIGINSYNEQFF. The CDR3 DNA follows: TGTGCCAGTAGTATCGGGATAAACTCCTACAATGAGCAGTTCTTC.

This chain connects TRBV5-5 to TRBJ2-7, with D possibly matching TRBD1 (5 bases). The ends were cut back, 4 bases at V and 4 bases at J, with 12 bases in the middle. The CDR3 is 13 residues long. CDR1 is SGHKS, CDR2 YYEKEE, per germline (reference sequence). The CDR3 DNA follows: TGTGCCAGCAGCCTGGACACAAGATACGAGCAGTACTTC. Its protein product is CASSLDTRYEQYF.

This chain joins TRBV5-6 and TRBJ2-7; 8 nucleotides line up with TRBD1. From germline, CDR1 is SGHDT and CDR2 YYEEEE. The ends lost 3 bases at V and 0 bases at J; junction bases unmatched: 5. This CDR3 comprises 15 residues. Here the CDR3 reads CASSSGGTGSYEQYF. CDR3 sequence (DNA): TGTGCCAGCAGCTCAGGCGGGACAGGCTCCTACGAGCAGTACTTC.